The 27 T cell receptor beta chains given below trace back to one sample, sequenced in a study of blood T cell repertoires in COVID-19. Only in-frame clones appear in the TCRdb table, and some are missing; sequencing was by immunoSEQ multiplex PCR. Here the sample spans around 100,000 clones, 78% being singletons. The sample consisted of peripheral blood. These TCRs come from a man aged 55 to 69 with active or convalescent COVID-19.

The J gene is TRBJ2-2, the V gene TRBV7-9, with 7 positions matching TRBD1. The CDR3 spans 16 residues. J was trimmed by 2 bases and V by 3 bases; bases with no gene match: 6. Looked up from germline, CDR1 is SEHNR and CDR2 is FQNEAQ (reference sequence). DNA of the CDR3: TGTGCCAGCAGCTTGATACAGGGGTACAACACCGGGGAGCTGTTTTTT. Its protein is CASSLIQGYNTGELFF.

A word on this clone: A junction boundary mismatches the germline segment, possibly from a read error. CDR3 nucleotide sequence: TGTGCCAGCAGCCTAGCAAGGGGACTGGCCTACAATGAGCAGTTCTTC. Encoded protein: CASSLARGLAYNEQFF. The chain carries TRBV7-9 and TRBJ2-1; D is possibly TRBD2 (6 bases). Germline lookup yields CDR1 SEHNR and CDR2 FQNEAQ (reference sequence). This CDR3 has 16 amino acids.

V usage is TRBV28 and J usage is TRBJ2-4; TRBD1 agrees at 10 bases. Germline CDR1 MDHEN, CDR2 SYDVKM. The J segment lost 4 bases and the V segment lost 8 bases, leaving 5 bases of the junction unmatched. The CDR3 has 14 amino acids. The CDR3 DNA follows: TGTGCCAGCCGGGACAGGGGCTCTAAAAACATTCAGTACTTC. This gives the protein CASRDRGSKNIQYF.

The CDR3 DNA reads TGCGCCAGCAGCCAGCCACCGGGACAGGGGGCGCGAGAGCAGTTCTTC. Its translation: CASSQPPGQGAREQFF. This chain joins TRBV10-2 and TRBJ2-1; 12 bases line up with TRBD1. Germline V gives CDR1 WSHSY, CDR2 SAAADI. The CDR3 extends over 16 amino acids. Germline trimming cut 6 bases from V and 10 bases from J; bases unmatched to any gene: 13.

V usage is TRBV11-3 and J usage is TRBJ2-1, with TRBD1 matching 8 bases. J was trimmed by 8 bases and V by 4 bases; bases with no gene match: 13. CDR3 length equals 16 residues. Germline V gene sequence: CDR1 SGHNT, CDR2 YENEEA. CDR3 nucleotides: TGTGCCAGCAGCTCCACCGGGACAGGCGCTTTGGATGAGCAGTTCTTC. Its protein product is CASSSTGTGALDEQFF.

This clone was recorded only once. DNA of the CDR3: TGCGCCAGCTCCCTCGGACAGGGACTGAATCAGCCCCAGCATTTT. Its translation is CASSLGQGLNQPQHF. The chain uses TRBV5-1 and TRBJ1-5; 8 nucleotides line up with TRBD1. The CDR3 sequence is 15 residues long. CDR1 is SGHRS, CDR2 YFSETQ, per germline. V was clipped by 7 bases and J by 4 bases; unmatched bases: 10.

This chain joins TRBV19 and TRBJ1-2, with TRBD1 matching over 9 bases. The V gene's germline CDR1 is LNHDA and CDR2 SQIVND (reference sequence). The CDR3 loop spans 14 amino acids. J was trimmed by 2 bases and V by 7 bases; bases with no gene match: 5. This CDR3 is CASTKDRGNYGYTF. The CDR3 DNA is TGTGCCAGTACCAAGGACAGGGGCAACTATGGCTACACCTTC.

The CDR3, as DNA: TGTGCCAGCTCACCGTCAGGGAAAGGACCTGAAGCTTTCTTT. Translated: CASSPSGKGPEAFF. V is TRBV18 and J is TRBJ1-1; weak D call: TRBD1 (5 bases). CDR3 length: 14 amino acids. The ends were cut back, 3 bases at V and 6 bases at J, with 14 bases in the middle. Germline V gene sequence: CDR1 KGHSH, CDR2 LQKENI.

The V gene is TRBV7-9, the J gene TRBJ2-1; 9 nucleotides line up with TRBD2. V lost 1 base, J lost 9 bases, and 7 bases stayed unmatched. Per the germline V gene, CDR1 is SEHNR and CDR2 is FQNEAQ (reference sequence). There are 15 residues in the CDR3. The CDR3 DNA reads TGTGCCAGCAGCTTAGGACTAGCGGAAGTAGGTGAGCAGTTCTTC. Protein product: CASSLGLAEVGEQFF.

The rearrangement uses TRBV30 and TRBJ2-3; the D gene is possibly TRBD2 (6 bases). The CDR3 totals 16 residues. Trimming removed 1 base at V and 2 bases at J, with 16 bases between. Germline assignment: CDR1 GTSNPN and CDR2 SVGIG (reference sequence). The CDR3 protein is CAWSGGSGPDTDTQYF. In DNA form, the CDR3 reads TGTGCCTGGAGTGGTGGAAGCGGGCCAGACACAGATACGCAGTATTTT. Combining the CDR3 with reference TRBV30 and TRBJ2-3 gives the whole variable domain SQTIHQWPATLVQPVGSPLSLECTVEGTSNPNLYWYRQAAGRGLQLLFYSVGIGQISSEVPQNLSASRPQDRQFILSSKKLLLSDSGFYLCAWSGGSGPDTDTQYFGPGTRLTVL.

The V and J genes are TRBV12-3 or TRBV12-4 and TRBJ1-1; 7 bases line up with TRBD1. V was pared by 2 bases and J by 9 bases, with 6 bases of the junction left unmatched. This CDR3 is built from 13 residues. CDR3 in amino acids: CASSLNEQGKAFF. In DNA, the CDR3 is TGTGCCAGCAGTTTAAATGAACAGGGGAAAGCTTTCTTT.

This chain uses TRBV4-3 with TRBJ1-5; no clear D. Germline-derived CDR1 and CDR2 are LGHNA and YSLEER. V gave up 6 bases and J gave up 0 bases, with 12 bases separating them. This CDR3 comprises 15 residues. The CDR3 region has the DNA TGCGCCAGCAGAAACGACTTGTATAGCAATCAGCCCCAGCATTTT. It is translated as CASRNDLYSNQPQHF.

The CDR3: CASSLAGGFGYTF. The CDR3, as DNA: TGCGCCAGCAGCTTGGCCGGAGGGTTTGGCTACACCTTC. The chain recombines TRBV5-1 with TRBJ1-2, with D hard to call. V shed 0 bases and J shed 7 bases, with 10 bases lying between them. The CDR3 is 13 residues long. The germline V gene has CDR1 SGHRS and CDR2 YFSETQ.

The chain combines TRBV7-8 with TRBJ2-2, with D maybe TRBD1 (6 bases). CDR3 size: 16 residues. V dropped 5 bases and J dropped 6 bases, with 19 bases sitting between them. Per germline, CDR1 SGHVS and CDR2 FQNEAQ. The chain's CDR3 is CASSRNTGFGAGELFF. In DNA, the CDR3 is TGTGCCAGCAGCCGAAATACAGGGTTCGGGGCCGGGGAGCTGTTTTTT.

The chain carries TRBV11-3 and TRBJ2-1, with D uncertain. The CDR3 is 13 amino acids. Deletions cut 3 bases from V and 5 bases from J, with 8 bases between. CDR1 and CDR2 from the germline V gene are SGHNT and YENEEA. The DNA for the CDR3 is TGTGCCAGCAGCTTGAAACGGGACAATGAGCAGTTCTTC. Amino acids: CASSLKRDNEQFF.

This clone was picked up one time. V and J are TRBV7-8 and TRBJ2-1, with D possibly TRBD2 on 5 matching bases. Germline CDR1 reads SGHVS; CDR2 reads FQNEAQ. V lost 3 bases and J 14 bases, leaving 17 bases between the germline ends. This CDR3 comprises 13 residues. For the CDR3, the DNA is TGTGCCAGCAGCTTGACGGACTCCCCCGCCGAGTTCTTC. Protein product: CASSLTDSPAEFF. Supplemented by reference TRBV7-8 and TRBJ2-1, the full variable domain reads GAGVSQSPRYKVAKRGQDVALRCDPISGHVSLFWYQQALGQGPEFLTYFQNEAQLDKSGLPSDRFFAERPEGSVSTLKIQRTQQEDSAVYLCASSLTDSPAEFFGPGTRLTVL.

This rearrangement joins TRBV27 to TRBJ1-5; no clear D. V was pared by 3 bases and J by 6 bases, with 15 bases between. There are 15 residues in the CDR3. CDR1 and CDR2 from the germline V gene are MNHEY and SMNVEV (reference sequence). Here the CDR3 reads CASSLRAGAAQPQHF. CDR3 nucleotides: TGTGCCAGCAGTTTGAGGGCAGGAGCCGCTCAGCCCCAGCATTTT.

The chain is built from TRBV19 and TRBJ2-3, with D possibly TRBD2 on 5 matching bases. Trimming took 7 bases from V and 2 from J, leaving 13 bases between them. The CDR3 has 14 amino acids. Germline CDR1 is LNHDA and CDR2 is SQIVND (reference sequence). CDR3 protein: CASKSGTLTDTQYF. CDR3 sequence (DNA): TGTGCCAGTAAGAGCGGAACTCTCACAGATACGCAGTATTTT. Drawing the rest from reference TRBV19 and TRBJ2-3, the complete variable domain is DGGITQSPKYLFRKEGQNVTLSCEQNLNHDAMYWYRQDPGQGLRLIYYSQIVNDFQKGDIAEGYSVSREKKESFPLTVTSAQKNPTAFYLCASKSGTLTDTQYFGPGTRLTVL.

The chain is built from TRBV5-1 and TRBJ2-1; 10 nucleotides agree with TRBD2. The length of the CDR3 is 17 residues. Trimming took 2 bases from V and 0 from J; bases not matched to a gene: 5. CDR1 is SGHRS and CDR2 is YFSETQ in the germline V gene. CDR3 region: CASSFNPSGSSYNEQFF. The CDR3 nucleotides are TGCGCCAGCAGCTTTAACCCTAGCGGGAGCTCCTACAATGAGCAGTTCTTC. Based on the CDR3 plus reference TRBV5-1 and TRBJ2-1, the full variable domain is KAGVTQTPRYLIKTRGQQVTLSCSPISGHRSVSWYQQTPGQGLQFLFEYFSETQRNKGNFPGRFSGRQFSNSRSEMNVSTLELGDSALYLCASSFNPSGSSYNEQFFGPGTRLTVL.

This chain links TRBV28 with TRBJ2-3; 9 positions agree with TRBD1. The CDR3 spans 22 residues. Unmatched junction bases numbered 26, after V lost 4 bases and J lost 3 bases. Germline V gene data show CDR1 as MDHEN and CDR2 as SYDVKM. CDR3 nucleotides: TGTGCCAGCAGTTCGATACCCGGGACAGGGAATCCCCGGTCAGGTTATACAGATACGCAGTATTTT. Amino acid sequence: CASSSIPGTGNPRSGYTDTQYF.

This clone was observed a handful of times. V usage is TRBV30 and J usage is TRBJ2-1, with TRBD2 matching 11 bases. With V trimmed by 2 bases and J by 7 bases, 10 bases remained unmatched. Germline V gives CDR1 GTSNPN, CDR2 SVGIG (reference sequence). There are 16 residues in the CDR3. CDR3 bases: TGTGCCTGGAGTTCATTACTAGCGGGAGTAAGAAATGAGCAGTTCTTC. Its translation is CAWSSLLAGVRNEQFF.

This clone was seen more than once but under ten times. This chain links TRBV11-2 with TRBJ2-1; 7 bases match TRBD2. V lost 5 bases and J lost 3; bases outside the gene matches: 13. Germline CDR1 reads SGHAT; CDR2 reads FQNNGV. The CDR3 sequence is 17 residues long. This chain's CDR3 is CASSPRPGTMHYNEQFF. DNA of the CDR3: TGTGCCAGCAGCCCCCGGCCCGGGACTATGCACTACAATGAGCAGTTCTTC.

V usage is TRBV4-3 and J usage is TRBJ2-6, with a weak D call TRBD1 (5 bases). This CDR3 is built from 21 residues. Trimming took 0 bases from V and 0 from J, leaving 21 bases between them. CDR1 is LGHNA and CDR2 is YSLEER in the germline V gene. CDR3 DNA sequence: TGCGCCAGCAGCCAAGATCCCTGGCGAACAGGCCCGAGCTCTGGGGCCAACGTCCTGACTTTC. Protein sequence: CASSQDPWRTGPSSGANVLTF.

The V gene is TRBV2, the J gene TRBJ2-1; D remains unclear. Trimming left V 3 bases short and J 6 bases short, with 15 bases between. The length of the CDR3 is 15 residues. CDR1 and CDR2 from the germline V gene are SNHLY and FYNNEI. As DNA, the CDR3 is TGTGCCAGCAGTGACGAGCGTAAATACCTCAATGAGCAGTTCTTC. Its translation: CASSDERKYLNEQFF.

This clone was detected a few times. The gene calls are TRBV5-1 and TRBJ2-3, with a weak D call TRBD1 (6 bases). V was trimmed by 0 bases and J by 4 bases, leaving 12 bases between them. Germline loops: CDR1 SGHRS, CDR2 YFSETQ. The CDR3 is made up of 15 amino acids. The CDR3 coding sequence is TGCGCCAGCAGCTTGGGGGGCAGGGGTGCAGATACGCAGTATTTT. It translates to CASSLGGRGADTQYF. The whole variable domain, remainder taken from reference TRBV5-1 and TRBJ2-3, is KAGVTQTPRYLIKTRGQQVTLSCSPISGHRSVSWYQQTPGQGLQFLFEYFSETQRNKGNFPGRFSGRQFSNSRSEMNVSTLELGDSALYLCASSLGGRGADTQYFGPGTRLTVL.

This chain links TRBV3-1 (or the pseudogene TRBV3-2) with TRBJ1-2, with unresolved D. Deletions cut 4 bases from V and 0 bases from J, with 6 bases between. In germline, CDR1 is LGHDT, CDR2 YNNKEL (reference sequence). The CDR3 spans 13 residues. The CDR3 sequence: CASSPLANYGYTF. As DNA, the CDR3 is TGTGCCAGCAGCCCGTTAGCTAACTATGGCTACACCTTC.

This clone was seen only once. The chain employs TRBV19 and TRBJ1-1; D gene uncertain. The CDR3 sequence is 15 residues long. Trimming shortened V by 1 base and J by 0 bases, and 9 bases separated the two germline ends. Looked up from germline, CDR1 is LNHDA and CDR2 is SQIVND (reference sequence). The DNA for the CDR3 is TGTGCCAGTAGTATAGCCCCCATAGTGAACACTGAAGCTTTCTTT. Protein product: CASSIAPIVNTEAFF.